This T cell receptor (beta chain) was identified during a study of T cell changes during pregnancy in multiple sclerosis (dated by TCRdb to between 2019 and 2020). About the full investigation: Changes in the T cell repertoire over the course of pregnancy were examined in this study in women with multiple sclerosis.

To note about this clone: Its antigen has not been determined. No clone much larger than this one lies a single base away; base qualities are absent.

The CDR3 runs 13 residues from the cysteine to the phenylalanine. Only CDR3 DNA is held: 39 bases, read in frame from base 1. V is pruned by 2 bases and J by 13 bases, leaving 6 bases of the junction without a gene match. CDR1 and CDR2 are read off the germline V gene (reference sequence) as LNHNV and YYDKDF. The library was built by means of the immunoSEQ multiplex PCR assay. What TCRdb holds here is the immuneACCESS table cut down to in-frame rearrangements. Part of the clones is not present; checked against another copy, under half of the missing clones reflect an unresolved V gene, and the others are unexplained. The sample yields tens of thousands of clones; 94% were counted once. 0.4% to 0.55% of the sample is held by the ten biggest clonotypes.

This sequence uses TRBV15 and TRBJ1-2; 11 junctional bases match TRBD1. The source of this sequence is a female donor with multiple sclerosis, enrolled in a pregnancy study. This specimen was CD4+ T cells from peripheral blood mononuclear cells, taken in the first trimester of pregnancy. The base sequence is TGTGCCACCAGCAGACTGGACAGGGGGCTCTTCACCTTC. Its protein product is CATSRLDRGLFTF.